These 24 T cell receptor beta chains were sequenced from one sample in a study of vaccination and CD4 T cells after COVID-19. The sample's treatment: approximately nine-day PBMC culture with coronavirus spike peptide pools or control peptides (ViraFEST assay). Cultured CD4+ T cells had their DNA profiled by the Oncomine TCR Beta short-read assay. TCRdb reprocessed the PCR reads with MiXCR, giving one entry per CDR3 protein. The table lists some 11,000 distinct CDR3 sequences, 38% of them singletons. These TCRs' antigens remain unknown. The sample comprised cultured CD4+ T cells from blood. These receptors were obtained from a human donor with COVID-19.

This chain connects TRBV7-2 to TRBJ1-1; TRBD1 agrees at 7 bases. The CDR3 runs to 14 residues. Germline V gene lookup returns CDR1 SGHTA and CDR2 FQGNSA. After removal of 4 bases from V and 6 bases from J, the junction contained 8 bases not matched to a gene. The CDR3: CASSSRQGKSEAFF. CDR3 DNA sequence: TGTGCCAGCAGCTCTAGACAGGGAAAATCTGAAGCTTTCTTT.

The rearrangement uses TRBV6-1 and TRBJ1-2, with no clear D. CDR3 length equals 13 residues. CDR1 MNHNS and CDR2 SASEGT come from the germline V gene. The V end lost 6 bases, the J end lost 2 bases, and 10 bases lay between the germline ends. The DNA for the CDR3 is TGTGCCAGCAGCATAAGCGGCAACTATGGCTACACCTTC. Its protein is CASSISGNYGYTF.

V and J are TRBV7-8 and TRBJ2-2, with 8 bases matching TRBD2. Losses at the gene ends were 5 bases for V and 0 bases for J; bases not matched to a gene: 8. CDR3 length equals 17 residues. Germline CDR1 is SGHVS and CDR2 is FQNEAQ. The CDR3 DNA follows: TGTGCCAGCAGCCCACCTTTGCGGGGGGCGAACACCGGGGAGCTGTTTTTT. It specifies CASSPPLRGANTGELFF.

There are a few counts of this clonotype. The CDR3 spells CSARVAGGADTQYF. The CDR3, as DNA: TGCAGTGCTAGAGTAGCGGGGGGTGCAGATACGCAGTATTTT. The chain recombines TRBV20-1 with TRBJ2-3; 10 bases are a match to TRBD2. Trimming at V came to 1 base and at J to 4 bases, leaving 2 bases not matched to a gene. CDR3 length: 14 amino acids. CDR1 and CDR2 from the germline V gene are DFQATT and SNEGSKA (reference sequence).

V is TRBV11-3 and J is TRBJ1-1; 8 nucleotides line up with TRBD1. The CDR3 sequence is 14 residues long. The V segment lost 2 bases and the J segment 1 base; nucleotides outside the gene matches: 0. The germline V gene has CDR1 SGHNT and CDR2 YENEEA. DNA of the CDR3: TGTGCCAGCAGCTTACAGGGGGCGAACACTGAAGCTTTCTTT. Its translation is CASSLQGANTEAFF.

The chain carries TRBV19 and TRBJ2-1; D may be TRBD1 or TRBD2 (6 bases each). V lost 5 bases to trimming and J lost 4 bases, with 15 bases between them. Per germline, CDR1 LNHDA and CDR2 SQIVND (reference sequence). CDR3 length equals 15 residues. The CDR3 sequence is CASSLPGGHYNEQFF. CDR3 DNA sequence: TGTGCCAGTAGTCTGCCCGGGGGCCATTACAATGAGCAGTTCTTC.

The rearrangement joins TRBV7-8 to TRBJ2-7, with TRBD1 matching over 9 bases. Germline CDR1 reads SGHVS; CDR2 reads FQNEAQ. The CDR3 consists of 16 residues. V dropped 3 bases and J dropped 2; count of bases not matched to a gene: 8. This CDR3 reads CASSLGQGLLAYEQYF. CDR3 coding DNA: TGTGCCAGCAGCTTGGGACAGGGTCTTTTAGCCTACGAGCAGTACTTC.

This sequence joins TRBV11-3 and TRBJ1-2; D perhaps matches TRBD1 (5 bases). V gave up 4 bases and J gave up 3 bases, with 12 bases separating them. This CDR3 is 14 amino acids long. Per germline, CDR1 SGHNT and CDR2 YENEEA. The CDR3 here is CASSSGRGDYGYTF. CDR3 nucleotides: TGTGCCAGCAGCTCCGGACGAGGGGACTATGGCTACACCTTC.

This clonotype turned up a few times. V and J are TRBV27 and TRBJ2-5; 8 bases map to TRBD2. The germline V gene encodes CDR1 MNHEY and CDR2 SMNVEV (reference sequence). V shed 6 bases and J 0 bases; nucleotides not matched to a gene: 6. CDR3 size: 15 residues. The CDR3 nucleotides are TGTGCCAGCAGCCGTAGCGGGGCCAACCAAGAGACCCAGTACTTC. Translated, it gives CASSRSGANQETQYF.

This clonotype was counted between two and nine times. The chain couples TRBV6-1 to TRBJ1-2; D is ambiguous. From germline, CDR1 is MNHNS and CDR2 SASEGT. Trimming removed 4 bases at V and 0 bases at J, with 12 bases between. The CDR3 contains 15 residues. CDR3 sequence reads: CASSVKTETNYGYTF. CDR3 bases: TGTGCCAGCAGTGTAAAAACCGAGACTAACTATGGCTACACCTTC.

The V gene is TRBV18, the J gene TRBJ1-5; TRBD1 aligns across 9 bases. The CDR3 is made up of 16 amino acids. V lost 4 bases to trimming and J lost 5 bases; unmatched junction nucleotides: 9. Germline V CDR1 and CDR2: KGHSH, LQKENI. The CDR3 nucleotides read TGTGCCAGCTCACGGGAACAGGGGGCTTTTTATCAGCCCCAGCATTTT. It is translated as CASSREQGAFYQPQHF.

This chain connects TRBV2 to TRBJ2-5; 9 bases are shared with TRBD2. The V gene's germline CDR1 is SNHLY and CDR2 FYNNEI. The CDR3 has 14 residues. V dropped 9 bases and J dropped 4; count of bases not matched to a gene: 9. CDR3 amino acids: CARAAGGTRETQYF. The CDR3 DNA reads TGTGCCAGAGCGGCGGGGGGGACGCGAGAGACCCAGTACTTC.

The chain employs TRBV4-1 and TRBJ2-3, with 11 bases matching TRBD2. The CDR3 has 17 residues. Germline V gene data show CDR1 as MGHRA and CDR2 as YSYEKL. V trimming: 3 bases; J trimming: 0 bases; junction bases outside the gene matches: 5. CDR3 protein: CASSHGTSGASTDTQYF. As DNA, the CDR3 is TGCGCCAGCAGCCATGGGACTAGCGGTGCTAGCACAGATACGCAGTATTTT.

The chain carries TRBV10-3 and TRBJ2-1, with TRBD2 identical over 8 bases. CDR3 length equals 15 residues. The germline V gene has CDR1 ENHRY and CDR2 SYGVKD. Trimming removed 6 bases from V and 4 bases from J; junction bases left unmatched: 8. CDR3 amino acids: CAISLSTGGYNEQFF. CDR3 DNA: TGTGCCATCAGCCTTAGTACGGGGGGGTACAATGAGCAGTTCTTC.

This rearrangement joins TRBV20-1 to TRBJ2-5; perhaps TRBD2 as D (6 bases). V dropped 3 bases and J dropped 1 base, with 15 bases sitting between them. Germline V gene lookup returns CDR1 DFQATT and CDR2 SNEGSKA (reference sequence). This CDR3 spans 15 amino acids. CDR3 DNA: TGCAGTGCTAGGCCAGGAGCGGGCGCCCAAGAGACCCAGTACTTC. Encoded protein: CSARPGAGAQETQYF.

J is TRBJ2-7 and V is TRBV20-1; D tentatively reads TRBD1 or TRBD2 (5 bases each). In germline, CDR1 is DFQATT, CDR2 SNEGSKA (reference sequence). The ends were cut back, 6 bases at V and 4 bases at J, with 10 bases in the middle. CDR3 length: 11 amino acids. CDR3: CSARGNYEQYF. The CDR3 nucleotides read TGCAGTGCGAGGGGTAATTACGAGCAGTACTTC.

The chain is built from TRBV5-1 and TRBJ1-2, with unresolved D. This CDR3 region has 16 residues. Germline lookup yields CDR1 SGHRS and CDR2 YFSETQ. Trimming shortened V by 0 bases and J by 2 bases, and 14 bases separated the two germline ends. The CDR3 region is CASSLAKSSGNYGYTF. Here the CDR3 DNA reads TGCGCCAGCAGCTTGGCCAAGAGTTCCGGGAACTATGGCTACACCTTC.

V gene TRBV12-3 or TRBV12-4 combines with J gene TRBJ1-5; maybe TRBD1 (6 bases). The CDR3 is 14 residues long. V was cut by 5 bases and J by 5 bases, with 13 bases left in between. Written as DNA, the CDR3 is TGTGCCAGCAGTCCCAGGGGAGGGCATCAGCCCCAGCATTTT. Amino acids: CASSPRGGHQPQHF.

This chain links TRBV5-1 with TRBJ2-5; D gene unclear. V gave up 1 base and J gave up 2 bases, with 0 bases separating them. Germline V CDR1 and CDR2: SGHRS, YFSETQ. CDR3 size: 11 residues. CDR3 sequence (DNA): TGCGCCAGCAGCTTGCAAGAGACCCAGTACTTC. Its protein product is CASSLQETQYF.

The table lists this clonotype with a count of one. The V and J genes are TRBV20-1 and TRBJ2-7; TRBD2 is a possible D gene (6 bases). Trimming left V 6 bases short and J 6 bases short, with 15 bases between. The CDR3 length is 12 residues. CDR1 DFQATT and CDR2 SNEGSKA come from the germline V gene (reference sequence). This CDR3 is CSADMTRREQYF. The CDR3 bases are TGCAGTGCGGATATGACTAGACGCGAGCAGTACTTC.

With respect to this clonotype: The junction differs from germline at one of its ends, possibly a read error. The chain recombines TRBV20-1 with TRBJ2-5; 10 nucleotides align to TRBD2. CDR1 and CDR2 from the germline V gene are DFQATT and SNEGSKA (reference sequence). This CDR3 contains 14 residues. The CDR3 coding sequence is TGCAGTGCCGGATCTAGCGGGGGCCTGGAGACCCAGCACTTC. It specifies CSAGSSGGLETQHF.

This chain connects TRBV19 to TRBJ1-6, with 7 positions matching TRBD1. CDR3 length equals 15 residues. With V trimmed by 5 bases and J by 11 bases, 12 bases remained unmatched. CDR1 LNHDA and CDR2 SQIVND come from the germline V gene (reference sequence). The CDR3 protein is CASSLTPTGRTPLHF. CDR3 nucleotide sequence: TGTGCCAGTAGTCTCACCCCGACAGGGCGGACACCCCTCCACTTT.

The J gene is TRBJ2-7, the V gene TRBV25-1; TRBD1 might be the D (6 bases). The CDR3 totals 13 residues. Deletions cut 8 bases from V and 6 bases from J, with 17 bases between. The germline gives CDR1 MGHDK, CDR2 SYGVNS. The CDR3 protein is CASGGPGIGEQYF. Written as DNA, the CDR3 is TGTGCCAGCGGGGGCCCGGGAATTGGCGAGCAGTACTTC.

The chain recombines TRBV19 with TRBJ2-6; D is possibly TRBD2 (5 bases). Trimming took off 3 bases at V and 0 bases at J, with 9 bases between the two ends. The V gene's germline CDR1 is LNHDA and CDR2 SQIVND (reference sequence). This CDR3 is 16 amino acids long. CDR3 nucleotides: TGTGCCAGTAGTATCGGGGTTGCCTCTGGGGCCAACGTCCTGACTTTC. Translated, it gives CASSIGVASGANVLTF.